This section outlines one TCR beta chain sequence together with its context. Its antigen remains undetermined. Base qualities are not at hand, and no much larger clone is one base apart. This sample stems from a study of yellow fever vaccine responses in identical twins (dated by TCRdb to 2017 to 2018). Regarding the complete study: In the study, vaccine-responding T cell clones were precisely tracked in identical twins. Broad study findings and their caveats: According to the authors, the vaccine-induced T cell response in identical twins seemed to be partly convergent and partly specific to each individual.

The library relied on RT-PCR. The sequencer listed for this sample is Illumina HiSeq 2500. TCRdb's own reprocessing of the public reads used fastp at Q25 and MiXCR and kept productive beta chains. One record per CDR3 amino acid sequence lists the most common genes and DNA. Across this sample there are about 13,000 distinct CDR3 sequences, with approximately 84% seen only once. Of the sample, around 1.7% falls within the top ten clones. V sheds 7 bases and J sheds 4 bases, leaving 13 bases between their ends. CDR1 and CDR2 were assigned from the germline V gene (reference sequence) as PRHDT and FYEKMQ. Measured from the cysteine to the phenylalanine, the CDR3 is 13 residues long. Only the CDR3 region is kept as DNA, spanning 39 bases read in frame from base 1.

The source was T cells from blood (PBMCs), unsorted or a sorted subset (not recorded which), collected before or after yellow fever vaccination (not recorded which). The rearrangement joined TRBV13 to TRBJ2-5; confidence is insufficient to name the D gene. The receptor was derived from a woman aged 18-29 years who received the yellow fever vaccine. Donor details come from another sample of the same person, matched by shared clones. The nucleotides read TGTGCCAGCATCGCGGAAGTGGGAGAGACCCAGTACTTC. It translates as CASIAEVGETQYF.